This T cell receptor (beta chain) was sequenced for a study of shared clonotypes between healthy human individuals (dated by TCRdb to the early 2020s). About the full investigation: A couple of women and a few men aged 18 to 49 years were included in the cohort. For each donor, CD4 naive and CD4 memory were each run on three plates, CD8 naive on two plates, and CD8 memory on one plate. To estimate repertoire size and how much clonotypes are shared between individuals, the study performed deep sequencing of blood TCR repertoires from about five healthy adults. To increase sequencing depth and limit assay-specific biases, TCR repertoire library preparation and sequencing were carried out by different laboratories using diverse techniques. Leukapheresis yielded between about 0.94 and 8.9 billion PBMCs per donor. Results the study describes overall, beyond this receptor: Across four donors, roughly 5.1% of naive CD4, more than 3% of naive CD8, 2% to 2.5% of memory CD4, and roughly 0.41% of memory CD8 clonotypes were shared. The small number of donors limited the genetic and exposure-history diversity represented. Pairwise subsampling indicated that sequencing depth was expected to affect the degree of clonotype sharing among donors. Incomplete sequencing was indicated by rarefaction of sorted-subset datasets, despite the large sequencing depth. Compared with non-shared clonotypes, clonotypes shared by all four sorted-subset donors had higher generation probabilities. Sampling was restricted to blood, and TCR repertoires in tissues likely differ from the TCR repertoires found in blood. Larger estimated clonotype richness was generally found for naive subsets than for memory subsets.

As concerns this clone: The antigen it binds to is not known. Base qualities are not at hand, and no much larger clone is one base apart. The same CDR3 arises from other DNA sequences in this sample as well.

TCR CDR3 regions were amplified from genomic DNA by multiplex PCR using the deep immunoSEQ assay. For each cell subset, the extracted genomic DNA was distributed evenly across all wells of several immunoSEQ 96-well plates, and each plate served as one replicate. For sorted subsets, roughly 0.2 ug genomic DNA, equal to 30,000 or so T cell genomes, was loaded into each replicate PCR. Purified libraries were quantified with a Qubit 3.0 fluorometer, sized on a Bioanalyzer 2100, and re-quantified with the KAPA Library Quantification kit. Every immunoSEQ 96-well plate was sequenced on a separate single-read 150-cycle Illumina NextSeq 550 flow cell. Per the authors' processing: The immunoSEQ output contained only junctional sequences without quality scores, so filtering could not match that applied to full-length reads. To assign V/J genes and CDR3, sequences were annotated using PyIR, a Python wrapper for IgBLAST v1.9, with IMGT germline references. Any read was removed if the V/J assignment was weak (E-value above 1e-6), the CDR3 was missing, or the read contained stop codons, out-of-frame junctions, or ambiguous translated residues. A V3J clonotype was defined by an identical inferred V gene, J gene, and CDR3 amino acid sequence. Percentage overlap between repertoires was calculated by dividing the number of shared unique clonotypes by the size of the smaller repertoire. RTK rarefaction, the Chao1 estimator, and Recon v2.1 estimates of unobserved clonotypes were used to assess repertoire richness. OLGA was used to compute generation probabilities for all TCRbeta clonotypes that the gDNA method yielded from a few donors. The clones in this table, taken by TCRdb from immuneACCESS, are in-frame only. Not every clone is retained; where verified, under half of the shortfall comes from an unresolved V gene, and the cause of the rest is unknown. That table supplies the V and J calls and clone size; D and trimming were determined from the DNA. The table for this sample lists over 2 million clones; roughly 94% of them were counted only once. The ten most abundant clones make up about 0.13% of the sample.

Donors were healthy HIV-negative adults with no recently reported acute infections or vaccinations. Every donor was a Caucasian adult residing in Nashville, Tennessee, USA. Magnetic negative selection was used to enrich CD4+ T cells, after which naive cells were positively selected on CD45RA and the negative fraction became the memory subset. Blood was obtained by leukapheresis, after which PBMCs were separated by Ficoll-Histopaque density gradient centrifugation and cryopreserved in liquid nitrogen vapor phase. Purity and quantity of every magnetically sorted T cell population were checked by analytical flow cytometry. Each sorted fraction had its genomic DNA isolated and then quantified by UV absorbance on a Nanodrop 2000c. The receptor was isolated from a young man in good health. The specimen was naive CD4+ T cells sorted from blood. Explained via the paper, the cell subset or site label denotes: CD45RA+ positively selected.

The CDR3 protein sequence reads: CASSSVNSPLHF. The bases read TGTGCCAGCAGTTCCGTTAATTCACCCCTCCACTTT. Recombination connected TRBV27 to TRBJ1-6; no D gene call is confident. Including cysteine and phenylalanine, the CDR3 has 12 amino acids. Only CDR3 DNA remains: 36 bases, in frame from the first base. In the germline V gene (reference sequence), CDR1 corresponds to MNHEY and CDR2 to SMNVEV. V was cut back by 4 bases and J by 6 bases, leaving a gap of 4 bases between them.